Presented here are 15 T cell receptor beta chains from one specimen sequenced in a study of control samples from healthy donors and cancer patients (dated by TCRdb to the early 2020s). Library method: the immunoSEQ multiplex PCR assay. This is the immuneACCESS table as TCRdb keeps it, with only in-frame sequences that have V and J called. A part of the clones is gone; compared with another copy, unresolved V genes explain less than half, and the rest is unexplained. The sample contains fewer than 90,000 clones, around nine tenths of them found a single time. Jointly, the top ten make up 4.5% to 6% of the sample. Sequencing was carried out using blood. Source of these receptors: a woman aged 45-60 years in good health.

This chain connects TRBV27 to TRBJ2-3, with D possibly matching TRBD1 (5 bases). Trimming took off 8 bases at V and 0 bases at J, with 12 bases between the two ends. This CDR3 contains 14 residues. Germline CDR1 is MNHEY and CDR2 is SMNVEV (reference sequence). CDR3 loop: CASSRTYSTDTQYF. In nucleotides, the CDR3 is TGTGCCAGCTCTCGGACATATAGCACAGATACGCAGTATTTT.

The CDR3 DNA is TGTGCCAGCAGCGGGGGACAGGCGAACACTGAAGCTTTCTTT. This codes for CASSGGQANTEAFF. The chain employs TRBV13 and TRBJ1-1, with 8 bases aligning to TRBD1. Germline V CDR1 and CDR2: PRHDT, FYEKMQ (reference sequence). There are 14 residues in the CDR3. After removal of 5 bases from V and 1 base from J, the junction contained 3 bases not matched to a gene.

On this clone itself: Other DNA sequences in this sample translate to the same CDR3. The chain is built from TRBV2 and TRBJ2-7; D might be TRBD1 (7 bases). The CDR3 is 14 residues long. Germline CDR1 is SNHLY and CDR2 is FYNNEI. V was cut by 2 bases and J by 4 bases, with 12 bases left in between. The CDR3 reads CASSERRGPYEQYF. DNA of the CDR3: TGTGCCAGCAGTGAACGGAGGGGGCCGTACGAGCAGTACTTC.

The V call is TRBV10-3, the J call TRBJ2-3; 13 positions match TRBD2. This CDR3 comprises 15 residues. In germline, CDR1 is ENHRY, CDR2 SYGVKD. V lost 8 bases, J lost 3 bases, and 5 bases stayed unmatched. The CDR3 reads CAIQLAGGLTDTQYF. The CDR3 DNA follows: TGTGCCATCCAACTAGCGGGGGGGCTGACAGATACGCAGTATTTT.

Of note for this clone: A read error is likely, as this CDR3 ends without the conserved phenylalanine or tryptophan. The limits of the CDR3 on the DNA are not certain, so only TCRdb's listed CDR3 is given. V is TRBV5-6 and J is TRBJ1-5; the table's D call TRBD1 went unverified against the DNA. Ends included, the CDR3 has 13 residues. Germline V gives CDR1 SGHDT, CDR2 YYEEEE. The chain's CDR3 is CASSLPTDRPQAL.

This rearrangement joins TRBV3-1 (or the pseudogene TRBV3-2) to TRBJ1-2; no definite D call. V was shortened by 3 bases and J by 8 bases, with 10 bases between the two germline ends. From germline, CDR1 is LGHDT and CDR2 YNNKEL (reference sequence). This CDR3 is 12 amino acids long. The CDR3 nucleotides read TGTGCCAGCAGCCATCTACTGGCGGGCTACACCTTC. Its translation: CASSHLLAGYTF.

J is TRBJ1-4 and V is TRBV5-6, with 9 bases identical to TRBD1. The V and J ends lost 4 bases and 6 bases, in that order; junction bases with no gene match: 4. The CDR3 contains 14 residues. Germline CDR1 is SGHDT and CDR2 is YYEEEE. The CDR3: CASSRDRVDEKLFF. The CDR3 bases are TGTGCCAGCAGCCGGGACAGGGTCGATGAAAAACTGTTTTTT. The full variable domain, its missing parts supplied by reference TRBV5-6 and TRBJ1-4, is DAGVTQSPTHLIKTRGQQVTLRCSPKSGHDTVSWYQQALGQGPQFIFQYYEEEERQRGNFPDRFSGHQFPNYSSELNVNALLLGDSALYLCASSRDRVDEKLFFGSGTQLSVL.

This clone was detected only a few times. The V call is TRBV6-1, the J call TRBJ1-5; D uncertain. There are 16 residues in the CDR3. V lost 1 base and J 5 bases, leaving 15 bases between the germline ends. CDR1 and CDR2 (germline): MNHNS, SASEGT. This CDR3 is CASSEGPGWPYQPQHF. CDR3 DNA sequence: TGTGCCAGCAGTGAAGGGCCAGGTTGGCCTTATCAGCCCCAGCATTTT.

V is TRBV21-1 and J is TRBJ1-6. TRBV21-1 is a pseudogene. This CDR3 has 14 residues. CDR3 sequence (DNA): TGTGCCAGCCGTACTCGCTCCTATAATTCACCCCTCCACTTT. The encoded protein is CASRTRSYNSPLHF.

CDR3 DNA: TGCGCCAGCCGCCTATCCCCCGCTGGGGGGGATCACGAGTTCTTC. Translated: CASRLSPAGGDHEFF. The rearrangement links TRBV5-1 to TRBJ2-1; TRBD2 aligns across 7 bases. From germline, CDR1 is SGHRS and CDR2 YFSETQ. This CDR3 contains 15 residues. Unmatched junction bases numbered 21, after V lost 7 bases and J lost 14 bases.

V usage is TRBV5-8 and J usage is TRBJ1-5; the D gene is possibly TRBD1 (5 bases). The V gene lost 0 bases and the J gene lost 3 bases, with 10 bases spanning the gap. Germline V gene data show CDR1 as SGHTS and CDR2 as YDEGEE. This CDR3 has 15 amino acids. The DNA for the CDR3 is TGTGCCAGCAGCTTGGAATGGGGGAACAATCAGCCCCAGCATTTT. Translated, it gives CASSLEWGNNQPQHF.

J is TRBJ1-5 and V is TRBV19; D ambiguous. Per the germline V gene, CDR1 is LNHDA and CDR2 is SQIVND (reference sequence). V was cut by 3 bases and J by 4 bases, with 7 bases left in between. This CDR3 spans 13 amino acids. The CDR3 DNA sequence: TGTGCCAGTAGTATGGCACGGAATCAGCCCCAGCATTTT. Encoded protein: CASSMARNQPQHF.

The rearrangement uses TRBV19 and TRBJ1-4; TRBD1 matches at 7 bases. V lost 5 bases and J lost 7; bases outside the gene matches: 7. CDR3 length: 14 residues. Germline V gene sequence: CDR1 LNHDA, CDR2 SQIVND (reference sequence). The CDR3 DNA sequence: TGTGCCAGTAGTCACGACAGGGCTGGTGAAAAACTGTTTTTT. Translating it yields CASSHDRAGEKLFF.

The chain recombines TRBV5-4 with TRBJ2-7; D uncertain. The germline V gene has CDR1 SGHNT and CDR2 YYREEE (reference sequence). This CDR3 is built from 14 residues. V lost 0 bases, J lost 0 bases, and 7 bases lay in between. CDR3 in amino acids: CASSLAGVSYEQYF. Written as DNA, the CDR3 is TGTGCCAGCAGCTTGGCTGGCGTCTCCTACGAGCAGTACTTC.

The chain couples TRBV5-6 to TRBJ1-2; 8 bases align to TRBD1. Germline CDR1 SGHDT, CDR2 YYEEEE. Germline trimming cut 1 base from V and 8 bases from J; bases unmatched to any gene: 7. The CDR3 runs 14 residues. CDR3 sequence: CASSLNRGSLGYTF. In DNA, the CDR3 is TGTGCCAGCAGCTTGAACAGGGGGAGTCTAGGCTACACCTTC.